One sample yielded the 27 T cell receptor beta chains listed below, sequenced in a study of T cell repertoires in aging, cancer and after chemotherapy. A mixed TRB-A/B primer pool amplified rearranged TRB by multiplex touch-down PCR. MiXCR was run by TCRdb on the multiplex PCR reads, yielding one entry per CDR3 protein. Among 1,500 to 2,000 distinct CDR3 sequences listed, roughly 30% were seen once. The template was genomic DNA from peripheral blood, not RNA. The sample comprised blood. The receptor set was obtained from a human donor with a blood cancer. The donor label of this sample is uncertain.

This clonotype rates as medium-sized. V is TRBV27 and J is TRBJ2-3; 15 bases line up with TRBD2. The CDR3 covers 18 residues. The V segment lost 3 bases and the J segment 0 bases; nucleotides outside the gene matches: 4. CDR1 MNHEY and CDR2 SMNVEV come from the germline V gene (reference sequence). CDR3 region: CASSFGLAGGASTDTQYF. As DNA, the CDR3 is TGTGCCAGCAGTTTTGGACTAGCGGGGGGGGCTAGCACAGATACGCAGTATTTT.

CDR3 bases: TGTGCCAGCAGTTACGACAAACTGGCAGGGGGAGGTTATAGCAATCAGCCCCAGCATTTT. Translation: CASSYDKLAGGGYSNQPQHF. The V and J genes are TRBV6-2 or TRBV6-3 and TRBJ1-5; 7 bases match TRBD1. V lost 2 bases and J lost 0; bases outside the gene matches: 16. CDR3 length: 20 amino acids. Germline CDR1 and CDR2: MNHEY and SVGEGT.

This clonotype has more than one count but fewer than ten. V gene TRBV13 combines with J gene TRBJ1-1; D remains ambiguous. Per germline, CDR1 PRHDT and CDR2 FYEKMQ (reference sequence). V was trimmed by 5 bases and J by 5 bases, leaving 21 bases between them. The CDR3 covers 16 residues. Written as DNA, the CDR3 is TGTGCCAGCAGCCCCCCGGGCCGAACATGGGATACTGAAGCTTTCTTT. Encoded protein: CASSPPGRTWDTEAFF.

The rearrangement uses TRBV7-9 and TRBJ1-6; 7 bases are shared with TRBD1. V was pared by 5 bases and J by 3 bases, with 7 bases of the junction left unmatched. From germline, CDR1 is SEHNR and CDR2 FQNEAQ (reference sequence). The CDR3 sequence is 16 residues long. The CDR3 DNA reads TGTGCCAGCAGCCACAGGGGCTCAGACTATAATTCACCCCTCCACTTT. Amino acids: CASSHRGSDYNSPLHF. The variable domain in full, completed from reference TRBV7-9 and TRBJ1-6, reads DTGVSQNPRHKITKRGQNVTFRCDPISEHNRLYWYRQTLGQGPEFLTYFQNEAQLEKSRLLSDRFSAERPKGSFSTLEIQRTEQGDSAMYLCASSHRGSDYNSPLHFGNGTRLTVT.

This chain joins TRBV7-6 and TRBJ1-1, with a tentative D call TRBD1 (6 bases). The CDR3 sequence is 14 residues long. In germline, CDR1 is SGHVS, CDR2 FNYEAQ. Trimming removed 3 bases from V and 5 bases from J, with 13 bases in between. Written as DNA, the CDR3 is TGTGCCAGCAGCTTTACAGGGTTGTTAACTGAAGCTTTCTTT. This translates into CASSFTGLLTEAFF.

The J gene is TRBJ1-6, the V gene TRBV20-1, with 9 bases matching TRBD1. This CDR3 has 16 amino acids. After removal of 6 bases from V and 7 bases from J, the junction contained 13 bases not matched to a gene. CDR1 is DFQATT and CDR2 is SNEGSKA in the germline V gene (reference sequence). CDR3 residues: CSAKVPGQGPNSPLHF. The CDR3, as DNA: TGCAGTGCAAAGGTACCGGGACAGGGACCCAATTCACCCCTCCACTTT.

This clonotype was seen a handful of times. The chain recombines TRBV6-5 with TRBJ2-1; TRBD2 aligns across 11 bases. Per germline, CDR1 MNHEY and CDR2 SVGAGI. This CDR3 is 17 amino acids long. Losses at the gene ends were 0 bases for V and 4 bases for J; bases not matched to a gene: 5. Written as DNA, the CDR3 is TGTGCCAGCAGTTACTCCCTAGCGGGGGGCTATTACAATGAGCAGTTCTTC. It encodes CASSYSLAGGYYNEQFF.

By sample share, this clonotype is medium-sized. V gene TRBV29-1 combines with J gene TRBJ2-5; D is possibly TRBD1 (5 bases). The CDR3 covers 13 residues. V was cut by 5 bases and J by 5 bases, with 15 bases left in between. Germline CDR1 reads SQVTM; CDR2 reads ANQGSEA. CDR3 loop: CSVRQIPGETQYF. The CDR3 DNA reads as TGCAGCGTTCGGCAAATCCCAGGGGAGACCCAGTACTTC.

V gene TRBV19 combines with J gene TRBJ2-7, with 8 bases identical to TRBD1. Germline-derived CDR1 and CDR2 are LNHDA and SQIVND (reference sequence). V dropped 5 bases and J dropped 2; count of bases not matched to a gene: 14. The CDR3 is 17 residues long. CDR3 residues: CASSSGFNSQGAYEQYF. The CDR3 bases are TGTGCCAGTAGTTCTGGATTCAATTCACAGGGGGCCTACGAGCAGTACTTC.

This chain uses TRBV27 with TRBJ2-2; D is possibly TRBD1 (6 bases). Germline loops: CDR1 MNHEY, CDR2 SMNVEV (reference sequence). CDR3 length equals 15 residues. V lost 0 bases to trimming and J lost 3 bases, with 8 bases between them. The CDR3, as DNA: TGTGCCAGCAGTTTATCTGGACAGTACACCGGGGAGCTGTTTTTT. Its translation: CASSLSGQYTGELFF.

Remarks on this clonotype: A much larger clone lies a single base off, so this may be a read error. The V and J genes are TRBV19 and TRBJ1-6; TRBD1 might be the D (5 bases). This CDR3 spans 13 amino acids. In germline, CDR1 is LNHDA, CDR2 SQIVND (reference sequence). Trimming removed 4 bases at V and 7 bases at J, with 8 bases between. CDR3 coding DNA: TGTGCCAGTAGTAAGCGACAGAATTCACCCCTCCACTTT. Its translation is CASSKRQNSPLHF.

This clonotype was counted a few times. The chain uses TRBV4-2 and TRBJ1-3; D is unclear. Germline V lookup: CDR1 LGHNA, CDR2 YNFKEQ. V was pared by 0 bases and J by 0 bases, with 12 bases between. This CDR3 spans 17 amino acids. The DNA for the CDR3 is TGTGCCAGCAGCCAAGAGGGTAGGGTAACCTCTGGAAACACCATATATTTT. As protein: CASSQEGRVTSGNTIYF.

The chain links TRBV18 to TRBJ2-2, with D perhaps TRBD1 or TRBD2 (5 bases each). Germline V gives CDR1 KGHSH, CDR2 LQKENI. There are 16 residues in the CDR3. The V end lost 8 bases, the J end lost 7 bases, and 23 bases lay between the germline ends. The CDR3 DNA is TGTGCCAGCGCCAGCGCCCGGGGCTCAGGGTACGGGGAGCTGTTTTTT. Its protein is CASASARGSGYGELFF.

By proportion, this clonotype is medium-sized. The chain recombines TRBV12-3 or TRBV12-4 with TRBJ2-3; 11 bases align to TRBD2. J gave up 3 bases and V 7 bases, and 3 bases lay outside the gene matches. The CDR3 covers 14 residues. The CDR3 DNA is TGTGCCAGCACACCTAGCGGGGGGACAGATACGCAGTATTTT. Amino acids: CASTPSGGTDTQYF.

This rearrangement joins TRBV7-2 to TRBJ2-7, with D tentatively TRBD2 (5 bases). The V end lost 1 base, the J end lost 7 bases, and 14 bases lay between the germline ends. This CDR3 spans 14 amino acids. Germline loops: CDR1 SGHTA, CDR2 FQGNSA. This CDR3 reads CASSLEPASGEQYF. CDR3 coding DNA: TGTGCCAGCAGCTTAGAACCAGCCTCGGGAGAGCAGTACTTC.

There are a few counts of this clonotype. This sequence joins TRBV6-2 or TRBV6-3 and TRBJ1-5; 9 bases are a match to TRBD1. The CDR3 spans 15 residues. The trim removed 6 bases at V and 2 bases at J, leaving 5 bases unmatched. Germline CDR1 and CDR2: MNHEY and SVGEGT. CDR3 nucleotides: TGTGCCAGCAGGCAGGACAGGGGTGGCAATCAGCCCCAGCATTTT. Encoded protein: CASRQDRGGNQPQHF.

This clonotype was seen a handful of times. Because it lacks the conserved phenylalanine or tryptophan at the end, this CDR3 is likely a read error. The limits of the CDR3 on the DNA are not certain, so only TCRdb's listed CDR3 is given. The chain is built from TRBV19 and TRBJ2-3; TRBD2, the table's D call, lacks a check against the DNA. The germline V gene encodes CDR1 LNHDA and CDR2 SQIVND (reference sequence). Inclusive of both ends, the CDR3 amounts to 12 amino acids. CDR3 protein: CASSPGLAGVQG.

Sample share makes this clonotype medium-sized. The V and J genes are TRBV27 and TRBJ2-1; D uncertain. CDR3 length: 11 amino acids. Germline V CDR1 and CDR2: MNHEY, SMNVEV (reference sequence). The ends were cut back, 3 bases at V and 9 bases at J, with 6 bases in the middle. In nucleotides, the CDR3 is TGTGCCAGCAGTTTGTGGGGTGAGCAGTTCTTC. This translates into CASSLWGEQFF.

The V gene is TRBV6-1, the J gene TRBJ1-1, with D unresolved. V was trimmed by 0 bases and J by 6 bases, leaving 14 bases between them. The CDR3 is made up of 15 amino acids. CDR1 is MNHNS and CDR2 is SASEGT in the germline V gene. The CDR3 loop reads CASSEAGMVEAEAFF. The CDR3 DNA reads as TGTGCCAGCAGTGAAGCTGGGATGGTAGAAGCTGAAGCTTTCTTT.

The CDR3 protein is CASSIAGAGGGETQYF. The CDR3, as DNA: TGTGCCAGTAGTATCGCGGGTGCGGGGGGAGGAGAGACCCAGTACTTC. The V and J genes are TRBV5-6 and TRBJ2-5; 8 nucleotides match TRBD2. Germline V CDR1 and CDR2: SGHDT, YYEEEE. The CDR3 extends over 16 amino acids. V lost 8 bases, J lost 4 bases, and 16 bases stayed unmatched.

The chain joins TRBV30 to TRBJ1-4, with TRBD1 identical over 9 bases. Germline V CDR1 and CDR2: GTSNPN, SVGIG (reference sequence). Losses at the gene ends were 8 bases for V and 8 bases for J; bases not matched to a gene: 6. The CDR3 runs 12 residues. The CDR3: CAGQGWEEKLFF. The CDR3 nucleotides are TGTGCCGGACAGGGGTGGGAAGAAAAACTGTTTTTT. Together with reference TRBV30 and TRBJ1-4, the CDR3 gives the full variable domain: SQTIHQWPATLVQPVGSPLSLECTVEGTSNPNLYWYRQAAGRGLQLLFYSVGIGQISSEVPQNLSASRPQDRQFILSSKKLLLSDSGFYLCAGQGWEEKLFFGSGTQLSVL.

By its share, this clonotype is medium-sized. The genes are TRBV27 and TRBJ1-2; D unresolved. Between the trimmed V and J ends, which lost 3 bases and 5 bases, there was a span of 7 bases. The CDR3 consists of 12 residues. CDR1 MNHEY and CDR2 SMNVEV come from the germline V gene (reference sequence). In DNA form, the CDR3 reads TGTGCCAGCAGTTTGAGCGGTTATGGCTACACCTTC. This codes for CASSLSGYGYTF.

The CDR3: CASRGQGSYNEQFF. In DNA, the CDR3 is TGTGCCAGCAGAGGACAGGGTTCCTACAATGAGCAGTTCTTC. This sequence joins TRBV2 and TRBJ2-1; 8 nucleotides align to TRBD1. CDR1 is SNHLY, CDR2 FYNNEI, per germline. With V trimmed by 6 bases and J by 1 base, 2 bases remained unmatched. The CDR3 loop spans 14 amino acids.

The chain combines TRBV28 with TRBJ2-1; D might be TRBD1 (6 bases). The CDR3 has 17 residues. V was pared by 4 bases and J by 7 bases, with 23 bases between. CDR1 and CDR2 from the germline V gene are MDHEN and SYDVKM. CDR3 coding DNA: TGTGCCAGCAGTTCACCACCAAGCCCAACTAGGGGGAATGAGCAGTTCTTC. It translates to CASSSPPSPTRGNEQFF.

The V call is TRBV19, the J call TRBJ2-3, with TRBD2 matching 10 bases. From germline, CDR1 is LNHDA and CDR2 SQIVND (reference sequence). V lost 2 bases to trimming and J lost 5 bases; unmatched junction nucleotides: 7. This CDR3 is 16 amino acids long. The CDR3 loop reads CASSIMRLAGVDTQYF. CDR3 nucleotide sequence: TGTGCCAGTAGTATAATGCGGCTAGCGGGAGTAGATACGCAGTATTTT. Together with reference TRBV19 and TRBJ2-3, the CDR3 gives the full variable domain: DGGITQSPKYLFRKEGQNVTLSCEQNLNHDAMYWYRQDPGQGLRLIYYSQIVNDFQKGDIAEGYSVSREKKESFPLTVTSAQKNPTAFYLCASSIMRLAGVDTQYFGPGTRLTVL.

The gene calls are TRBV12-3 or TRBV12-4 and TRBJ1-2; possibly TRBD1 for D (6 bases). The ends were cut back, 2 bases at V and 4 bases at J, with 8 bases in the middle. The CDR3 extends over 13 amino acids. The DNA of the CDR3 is TGTGCCAGCAGTTTACAGGGGACCTATGGCTACACCTTC. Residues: CASSLQGTYGYTF.

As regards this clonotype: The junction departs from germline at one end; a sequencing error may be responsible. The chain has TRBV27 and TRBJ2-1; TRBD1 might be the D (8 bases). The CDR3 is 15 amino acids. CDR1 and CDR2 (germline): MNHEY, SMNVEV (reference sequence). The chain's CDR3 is CAISPAGQANNEQFF. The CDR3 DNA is TGTGCCATCAGTCCAGCGGGACAGGCCAACAATGAGCAGTTCTTC.